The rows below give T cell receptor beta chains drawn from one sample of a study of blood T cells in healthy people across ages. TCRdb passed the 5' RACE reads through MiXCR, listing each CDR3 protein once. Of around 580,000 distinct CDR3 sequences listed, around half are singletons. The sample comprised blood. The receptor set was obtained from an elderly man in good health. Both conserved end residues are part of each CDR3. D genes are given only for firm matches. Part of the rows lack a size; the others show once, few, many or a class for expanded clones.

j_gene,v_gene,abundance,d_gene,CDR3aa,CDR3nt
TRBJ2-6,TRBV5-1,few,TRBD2,CASSFRTSRSSGANVLTF,TGCGCCAGCAGCTTTAGGACTAGCAGGAGCTCTGGGGCCAACGTCCTGACTTTC
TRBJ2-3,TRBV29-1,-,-,CSVPDTQYF,TGCAGCGTTCCAGATACGCAGTATTTT
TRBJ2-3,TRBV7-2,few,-,CASSSRGGSGGPTDTQYF,TGTGCCAGCAGCTCCAGGGGGGGGTCAGGGGGACCCACAGATACGCAGTATTTT
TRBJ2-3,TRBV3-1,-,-,CASSPTGIDTQYF,TGTGCCAGCAGCCCGACAGGAATAGATACGCAGTATTTT
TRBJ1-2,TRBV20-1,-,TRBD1,CSARAPTGGFDGYTF,TGCAGTGCTAGAGCCCCGACAGGGGGCTTCGATGGCTACACCTTC
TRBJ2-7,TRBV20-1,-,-,CSARDHTYEQYF,TGCAGTGCTAGGGACCACACCTACGAGCAGTACTTC
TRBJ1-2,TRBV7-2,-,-,CASSLELPIGYDYTF,TGTGCCAGCAGCTTAGAGTTACCGATAGGTTATGACTACACCTTC
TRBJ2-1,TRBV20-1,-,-,CSAEGGLHNEQFF,TGCAGTGCTGAGGGGGGACTCCACAATGAGCAGTTCTTC
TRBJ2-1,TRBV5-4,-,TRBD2,CASSPGGGRGSYNEQFF,TGTGCCAGCAGCCCCGGCGGGGGTCGGGGCTCCTACAATGAGCAGTTCTTC
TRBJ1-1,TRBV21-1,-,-,CANSRSENTEAFF,TGTGCCAACAGCAGGTCGGAGAACACTGAAGCTTTCTTT
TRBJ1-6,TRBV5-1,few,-,CASSLYENSPLHF,TGCGCCAGCAGCTTGTATGAGAATTCACCCCTCCACTTT
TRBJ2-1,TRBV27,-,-,CASSLFQLGSGNEQFF,TGTGCCAGCAGTTTATTCCAACTGGGTAGCGGTAATGAGCAGTTCTTC
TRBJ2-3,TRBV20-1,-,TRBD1,CSARDLGQGASLTDTQYF,TGCAGTGCTAGAGACTTAGGACAGGGGGCCAGCCTGACAGATACGCAGTATTTT
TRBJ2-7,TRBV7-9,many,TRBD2,CASSNSGGRYEQYF,TGTGCCAGCAGTAATTCGGGAGGGAGATACGAGCAGTACTTC
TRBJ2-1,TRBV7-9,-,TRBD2,CASSRVAGGYNEQFF,TGTGCCAGCAGCAGGGTGGCGGGGGGTTACAATGAGCAGTTCTTC
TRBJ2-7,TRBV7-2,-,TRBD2,CASSAGLAGPFYEQYF,TGTGCCAGCAGCGCGGGACTAGCGGGGCCTTTCTACGAGCAGTACTTC